Shown below are 27 T cell receptor beta chains from a single sample sequenced in a study of metastatic and nonmetastatic thyroid tumors. TCRdb re-analyzed the PCR reads through MiXCR. This table has around 41,000 clones, roughly 14% appearing once. Thyroid surgery had not been preceded by any treatment in any patient. Sequenced input: blood. Every receptor here comes from a female donor with papillary thyroid cancer or a benign thyroid nodule (not recorded which). Some clones in this sample may be carry-over from other donors' samples.

The gene calls are TRBV11-2 and TRBJ1-1, with TRBD1 matching 8 bases. In germline, CDR1 is SGHAT, CDR2 FQNNGV. The CDR3 has 14 residues. V shed 5 bases, J shed 8 bases, and the junction held 10 bases outside the gene matches. CDR3 coding DNA: TGTGCCAGCAGCCCAGCAGCCAGGGACAGGGAAGCTTTCTTT. It encodes CASSPAARDREAFF. Full variable domain (missing parts from reference TRBV11-2 and TRBJ1-1): EAGVAQSPRYKIIEKRQSVAFWCNPISGHATLYWYQQILGQGPKLLIQFQNNGVVDDSQLPKDRFSAERLKGVDSTLKIQPAKLEDSAVYLCASSPAARDREAFFGQGTRLTVV.

Ten or more counts support this clone. V gene TRBV6-1 combines with J gene TRBJ1-1, with D uncertain. Germline V CDR1 and CDR2: MNHNS, SASEGT. Deletions cut 8 bases from V and 4 bases from J, with 8 bases between. The CDR3 is 11 amino acids. The CDR3, as DNA: TGTGCCAGCGGTCCAAGCACTGAAGCTTTCTTT. Translated, it gives CASGPSTEAFF.

There are a few counts of this clone. The rearrangement joins TRBV6-1 to TRBJ1-1; 8 bases align to TRBD1. J lost 5 bases, V lost 5 bases, and 4 bases had no gene match. The CDR3 length is 13 residues. Germline CDR1 reads MNHNS; CDR2 reads SASEGT. The CDR3 is CASSPRGRTEAFF. The CDR3 DNA reads as TGTGCCAGCAGTCCCAGGGGGCGGACTGAAGCTTTCTTT.

This clone was found many times. Just one base apart from a much larger clone, this may be a read error. The J gene is TRBJ2-5, the V gene TRBV27; TRBD1 or TRBD2 may be the D gene (5 bases each). Trimming stripped 1 base from V and 9 bases from J, with 18 bases between. The germline V gene encodes CDR1 MNHEY and CDR2 SMNVEV (reference sequence). CDR3 size: 15 residues. DNA of the CDR3: TGTGCCAGCAGTTTATATCCGTCGAGGGACGGGGCCCAGTACTTC. Amino acid sequence: CASSLYPSRDGAQYF.

This clone has at least ten counts. The chain links TRBV11-2 to TRBJ2-4, with a tentative D call TRBD1 (5 bases). V lost 5 bases to trimming and J lost 0 bases, with 11 bases between them. This CDR3 is 15 amino acids long. Germline CDR1 reads SGHAT; CDR2 reads FQNNGV. For the CDR3, the DNA is TGTGCCAGCAGCCCCTTGGGGCTAGCCAAAAACATTCAGTACTTC. This codes for CASSPLGLAKNIQYF.

Details on this clone: A read error may explain this, as a much larger clone is one base away. The V gene is TRBV14, the J gene TRBJ2-1; TRBD2 aligns across 11 bases. In germline, CDR1 is SGHDN, CDR2 FVKESK. This CDR3 spans 20 amino acids. The V segment lost 0 bases and the J segment 1 base; nucleotides outside the gene matches: 11. This CDR3 reads CASSQDSLAGGLFSYNEQFF. CDR3 bases: TGTGCCAGCAGCCAAGACTCCCTAGCGGGAGGCTTGTTTTCCTACAATGAGCAGTTCTTC. Drawing the rest from reference TRBV14 and TRBJ2-1, the complete variable domain is EAGVTQFPSHSVIEKGQTVTLRCDPISGHDNLYWYRRVMGKEIKFLLHFVKESKQDESGMPNNRFLAERTGGTYSTLKVQPAELEDSGVYFCASSQDSLAGGLFSYNEQFFGPGTRLTVL.

This clone was seen repeatedly, ten times or more. The rearrangement links TRBV20-1 to TRBJ2-3, with 13 bases that match TRBD2. The CDR3 has 15 residues. Germline V gene data show CDR1 as DFQATT and CDR2 as SNEGSKA (reference sequence). Trimming removed 5 bases from V and 5 bases from J; junction bases left unmatched: 7. CDR3 sequence: CSAAPGLAGIDTQYF. The CDR3 DNA is TGCAGTGCTGCACCGGGACTAGCGGGAATAGATACGCAGTATTTT.

This clone was detected ten times or more. DNA of the CDR3: TGTGCCAGCAGCCAAAGGGGAGACAGCGCAGGGGCTGGCCACTACGAGCAGTACTTC. Encoded protein: CASSQRGDSAGAGHYEQYF. The genes are TRBV4-2 and TRBJ2-7; D may be TRBD1 (6 bases). Germline V gene sequence: CDR1 LGHNA, CDR2 YNFKEQ. CDR3 length: 19 amino acids. The V and J ends lost 2 bases and 3 bases respectively, with 26 bases between them.

This clone has ten or more counts. This chain links TRBV27 with TRBJ1-4; 8 bases line up with TRBD1. The CDR3 length is 16 residues. From germline, CDR1 is MNHEY and CDR2 SMNVEV (reference sequence). J was trimmed by 3 bases and V by 0 bases; bases with no gene match: 3. The CDR3, as DNA: TGTGCCAGCAGTTTATCCAGGGGGCTTGCTAATGAAAAACTGTTTTTT. Amino acids: CASSLSRGLANEKLFF. Filled out from reference TRBV27 and TRBJ1-4, the complete variable domain reads EAQVTQNPRYLITVTGKKLTVTCSQNMNHEYMSWYRQDPGLGLRQIYYSMNVEVTDKGDVPEGYKVSRKEKRNFPLILESPSPNQTSLYFCASSLSRGLANEKLFFGSGTQLSVL.

The rearrangement uses TRBV7-6 and TRBJ2-5; 10 nucleotides line up with TRBD2. The J segment lost 5 bases and the V segment lost 5 bases, leaving 14 bases of the junction unmatched. The CDR3 has 17 residues. Germline CDR1 reads SGHVS; CDR2 reads FNYEAQ. The CDR3 sequence: CASSPRPSGSWTETQYF. DNA of the CDR3: TGTGCCAGCAGCCCCCGACCTAGCGGGAGCTGGACGGAGACCCAGTACTTC.

The chain combines TRBV15 with TRBJ2-7; D is possibly TRBD2 (8 bases). From germline, CDR1 is LNHNV and CDR2 YYDKDF (reference sequence). V shed 1 base and J shed 0 bases, with 19 bases lying between them. The CDR3 sequence is 18 residues long. The CDR3 bases are TGTGCCACCAGCAGAGCCCGTACGGGAGGGGGCTCCTCCTACGAGCAGTACTTC. Translation gives CATSRARTGGGSSYEQYF.

The table lists this clone with many counts. The chain is built from TRBV10-3 and TRBJ1-3, with TRBD1 as a possible D gene (6 bases). V was pared by 10 bases and J by 0 bases, with 16 bases between. Germline-derived CDR1 and CDR2 are ENHRY and SYGVKD. This CDR3 has 15 residues. The CDR3 spells CATRTDLSSGNTIYF. Here the CDR3 DNA reads TGTGCCACCCGGACAGACCTAAGCTCTGGAAACACCATATATTTT.

Many counts were recorded for this clone. The rearrangement links TRBV28 to TRBJ1-1, with D tentatively TRBD1 (5 bases). There are 13 residues in the CDR3. V gave up 4 bases and J gave up 9 bases, with 15 bases separating them. Germline CDR1 is MDHEN and CDR2 is SYDVKM. CDR3 nucleotide sequence: TGTGCCAGCAGTTCCCATCCACAGGAGCAAGCTTTCTTT. The encoded protein is CASSSHPQEQAFF.

The chain combines TRBV9 with TRBJ2-3; unclear D gene. The CDR3 consists of 14 residues. Germline CDR1 and CDR2: SGDLS and YYNGEE. V lost 1 base and J 3 bases, leaving 9 bases between the germline ends. The CDR3 reads CASSVLERTDTQYF. The CDR3 DNA reads as TGTGCCAGCAGCGTACTGGAGAGAACAGATACGCAGTATTTT.

The table lists this clone with a few counts. CDR3 DNA: TGTGCCACCCATATCACGGGAGGGACCTACGAGCAGTACTTC. Translation: CATHITGGTYEQYF. The chain couples TRBV28 to TRBJ2-7, with 8 nucleotides matching TRBD2. This CDR3 comprises 14 residues. With V trimmed by 10 bases and J by 2 bases, 10 bases remained unmatched. The germline CDR1 and CDR2 sequences are MDHEN and SYDVKM.

The genes are TRBV30 and TRBJ2-2; no firm D call. V gave up 5 bases and J gave up 2 bases, with 18 bases separating them. Germline lookup yields CDR1 GTSNPN and CDR2 SVGIG (reference sequence). The CDR3 consists of 16 residues. Written as DNA, the CDR3 is TGTGCCTGGGATGTCTCGTCTACCCTAAACACCGGGGAGCTGTTTTTT. Its translation is CAWDVSSTLNTGELFF.

Many counts were recorded for this clone. In nucleotides, the CDR3 is TGCGCCAGCAGCTCCCTAGCGGGAGGCCCCGATACGCAGTATTTT. Translated: CASSSLAGGPDTQYF. V usage is TRBV5-1 and J usage is TRBJ2-3; TRBD2 agrees at 11 bases. V trimming: 3 bases; J trimming: 6 bases; junction bases outside the gene matches: 6. The V gene's germline CDR1 is SGHRS and CDR2 YFSETQ. The CDR3 is 15 residues long.

About this clone itself: This could be a read error, since a much larger clone is one nucleotide away. This chain links TRBV7-2 with TRBJ2-1; D not resolved. The length of the CDR3 is 14 residues. Per germline, CDR1 SGHTA and CDR2 FQGNSA. The CDR3 spells CASTIRASHNEQFF. As DNA, the CDR3 is TGTGCCAGCACCATACGGGCCTCCCACAATGAGCAGTTCTTC.

This clone counts as medium-sized. The chain carries TRBV6-1 and TRBJ1-2; no clear D. Germline V gives CDR1 MNHNS, CDR2 SASEGT. The length of the CDR3 is 12 residues. The V gene lost 6 bases and the J gene lost 4 bases, with 9 bases spanning the gap. CDR3 DNA sequence: TGTGCCAGCAGCCCTACAGCCTATGGCTACACCTTC. Translating gives CASSPTAYGYTF.

Many counts were recorded for this clone. The chain has TRBV5-1 and TRBJ1-1; TRBD1 agrees at 8 bases. Germline assignment: CDR1 SGHRS and CDR2 YFSETQ. The CDR3 sequence is 14 residues long. The V gene end was trimmed by 3 bases and the J gene end by 10 bases; junction bases not matched to a gene: 11. The chain's CDR3 is CASSSEGQVHTAFF. The CDR3 DNA reads TGCGCCAGCAGCTCTGAGGGACAGGTTCATACAGCTTTCTTT.

The rearrangement uses TRBV20-1 and TRBJ2-7; D is tentatively TRBD1 or TRBD2 (5 bases each). Trimming left V 4 bases short and J 5 bases short, with 12 bases between. The germline V gene has CDR1 DFQATT and CDR2 SNEGSKA (reference sequence). This CDR3 contains 12 residues. Written as DNA, the CDR3 is TGCAGTGCTACCTTGGGGGAGAACGAGCAGTACTTC. Amino acids: CSATLGENEQYF.

This clone was seen ten or more times. The chain has TRBV28 and TRBJ2-7, with a possible D match to TRBD2 (6 bases). Trimming removed 6 bases from V and 4 bases from J, with 10 bases in between. The CDR3 covers 12 residues. Looked up from germline, CDR1 is MDHEN and CDR2 is SYDVKM. CDR3 sequence reads: CASSSDYYEQYF. The CDR3 DNA reads as TGTGCCAGCAGCTCGGACTATTACGAGCAGTACTTC.

This clone was seen ten or more times. V usage is TRBV24-1 and J usage is TRBJ2-7, with 7 nucleotides matching TRBD1. The CDR3 runs to 14 residues. V lost 4 bases, J lost 4 bases, and 6 bases stayed unmatched. The germline gives CDR1 KGHDR, CDR2 SFDVKD. The chain's CDR3 is CATSETGQVYEQYF. The CDR3 DNA sequence: TGTGCCACCAGTGAAACTGGACAGGTTTACGAGCAGTACTTC.

This clone was seen repeatedly, ten times or more. This chain connects TRBV5-6 to TRBJ2-6, with D perhaps matching TRBD1 or TRBD2 (5 bases each). This CDR3 contains 17 residues. Germline-derived CDR1 and CDR2 are SGHDT and YYEEEE. V lost 2 bases and J 0 bases, leaving 12 bases between the germline ends. The CDR3 sequence is CASSFLGPPSGANVLTF. For the CDR3, the DNA is TGTGCCAGCAGCTTTCTGGGACCTCCCTCTGGGGCCAACGTCCTGACTTTC.

Comment on this clone: The DNA is omitted, as the CDR3 cannot be located on it reliably, and the CDR3 follows TCRdb's listing. The rearrangement uses TRBV5-1 and TRBJ2-2; whether TRBD2, the table's D call, matches the DNA was not checked. The CDR3 has 17 amino acids, counting both end residues. The germline CDR1 and CDR2 sequences are SGHRS and YFSETQ. CDR3 sequence: CASILVSSGRASGELFF.

This clone is medium-sized in the sample. This chain's CDR3 is CASSELDPQYEQYF. The CDR3, as DNA: TGTGCCAGCAGTGAACTCGATCCCCAATACGAGCAGTACTTC. The rearrangement uses TRBV6-1 and TRBJ2-7; D not certain. Germline V gives CDR1 MNHNS, CDR2 SASEGT. Trimming shortened V by 2 bases and J by 4 bases, and 12 bases separated the two germline ends. This CDR3 is 14 amino acids long.

This clone was observed at least ten times. The rearrangement uses TRBV20-1 and TRBJ1-5, with a possible D match to TRBD1 (5 bases). The germline V gene has CDR1 DFQATT and CDR2 SNEGSKA (reference sequence). CDR3 length equals 13 residues. Trimming took off 6 bases at V and 7 bases at J, with 16 bases between the two ends. DNA for the CDR3: TGCAGTGCCCCGACTGGGGGAGCACAGCCCCAGCATTTT. This translates into CSAPTGGAQPQHF.